This is a list of T cell receptor beta chains from one sample in a study of monozygotic twins with inflammatory bowel disease. TCRdb reprocessed the 5' RACE reads and keeps a single row for each CDR3 protein, giving no DNA. In all, the sample yields some 440,000 distinct CDR3 sequences. Sequencing was done on a sample of blood. All receptors derive from a human donor with ulcerative colitis or Crohn's disease, or a healthy co-twin of an affected twin (not recorded which). Both conserved end residues are part of each CDR3.

TRBV18	TRBJ2-7	CASSPPPAGVDEQYF
TRBV20-1	TRBJ1-2	CSASPAEGDYGYTF
TRBV3-1	TRBJ1-6	CASSLGRTGVSPLHF
TRBV20-1	TRBJ2-5	CSAPWLKYRAEGETQYF
TRBV5-1	TRBJ1-1	CASSLAPGVNTEAFF
TRBV7-9	TRBJ2-1	CASSFGSSGGWSNEQFF
TRBV7-2	TRBJ2-1	CASREAHYNEQFF
TRBV5-4	TRBJ2-5	CASSLGPAGGLETQYF
TRBV10-3	TRBJ2-3	CAISQGVAATDTQYF
TRBV6-5	TRBJ1-1	CASSYRGEGTEAFF